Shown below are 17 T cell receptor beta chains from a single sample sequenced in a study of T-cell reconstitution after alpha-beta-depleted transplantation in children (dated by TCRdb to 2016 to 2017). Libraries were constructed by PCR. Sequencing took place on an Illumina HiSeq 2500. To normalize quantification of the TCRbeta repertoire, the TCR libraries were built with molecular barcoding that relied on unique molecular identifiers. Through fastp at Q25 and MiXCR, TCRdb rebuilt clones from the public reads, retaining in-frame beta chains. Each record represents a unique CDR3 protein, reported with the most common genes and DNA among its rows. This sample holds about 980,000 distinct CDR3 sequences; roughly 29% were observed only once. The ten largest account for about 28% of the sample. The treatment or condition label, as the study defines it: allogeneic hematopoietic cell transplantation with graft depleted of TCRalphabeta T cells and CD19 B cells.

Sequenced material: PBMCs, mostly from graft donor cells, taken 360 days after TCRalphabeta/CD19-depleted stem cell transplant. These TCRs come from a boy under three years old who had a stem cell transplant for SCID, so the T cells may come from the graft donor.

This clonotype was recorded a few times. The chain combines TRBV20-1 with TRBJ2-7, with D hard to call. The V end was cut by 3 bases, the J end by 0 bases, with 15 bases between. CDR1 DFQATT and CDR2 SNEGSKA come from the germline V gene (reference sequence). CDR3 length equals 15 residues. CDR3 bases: TGCAGTGCTAGGAACGGGTTAAGCAGCTCCTACGAGCAGTACTTC. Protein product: CSARNGLSSSYEQYF.

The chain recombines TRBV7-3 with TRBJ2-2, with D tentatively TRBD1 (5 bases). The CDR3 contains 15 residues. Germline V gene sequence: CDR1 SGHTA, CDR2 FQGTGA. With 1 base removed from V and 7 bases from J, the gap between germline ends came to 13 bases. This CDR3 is CASSLMGSDNGELFF. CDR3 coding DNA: TGTGCCAGCAGCTTAATGGGGTCGGACAACGGGGAGCTGTTTTTT.

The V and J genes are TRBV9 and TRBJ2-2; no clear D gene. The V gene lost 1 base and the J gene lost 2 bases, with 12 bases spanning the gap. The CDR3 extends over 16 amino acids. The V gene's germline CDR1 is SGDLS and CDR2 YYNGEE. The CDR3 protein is CASSVFDIKNTGELFF. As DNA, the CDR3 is TGTGCCAGCAGCGTATTCGATATCAAAAACACCGGGGAGCTGTTTTTT.

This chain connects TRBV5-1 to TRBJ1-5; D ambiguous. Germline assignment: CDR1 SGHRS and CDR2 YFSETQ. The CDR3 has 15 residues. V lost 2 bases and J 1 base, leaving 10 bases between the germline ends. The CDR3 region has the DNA TGCGCCAGCAGCTTTATCCCGGACAGCAATCAGCCCCAGCATTTT. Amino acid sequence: CASSFIPDSNQPQHF.

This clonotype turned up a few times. For the CDR3, the DNA is TGTGCCAGCAGCCAAGGACCACCGGGGACAGGGGGCATGAACACTGAAGCTTTCTTT. It encodes CASSQGPPGTGGMNTEAFF. This chain joins TRBV3-1 and TRBJ1-1; 12 bases align to TRBD1. With 1 base clipped from V and 0 bases from J, the junction kept 9 bases outside the gene matches. The germline gives CDR1 LGHDT, CDR2 YNNKEL (reference sequence). CDR3 length equals 19 residues.

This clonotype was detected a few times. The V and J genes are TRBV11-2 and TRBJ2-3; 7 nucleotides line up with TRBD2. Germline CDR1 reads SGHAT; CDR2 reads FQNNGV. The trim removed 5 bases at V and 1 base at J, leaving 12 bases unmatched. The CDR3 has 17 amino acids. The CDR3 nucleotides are TGTGCCAGCAGCGTTAGGGAGGGACCGAAAGGCACAGATACGCAGTATTTT. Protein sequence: CASSVREGPKGTDTQYF.

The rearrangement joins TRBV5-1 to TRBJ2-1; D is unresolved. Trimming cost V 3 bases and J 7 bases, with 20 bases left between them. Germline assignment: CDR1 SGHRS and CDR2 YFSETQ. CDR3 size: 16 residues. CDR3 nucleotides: TGCGCCAGCAGCTCCCTCGGAGTGGCTCTGGGGAATGAGCAGTTCTTC. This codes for CASSSLGVALGNEQFF.

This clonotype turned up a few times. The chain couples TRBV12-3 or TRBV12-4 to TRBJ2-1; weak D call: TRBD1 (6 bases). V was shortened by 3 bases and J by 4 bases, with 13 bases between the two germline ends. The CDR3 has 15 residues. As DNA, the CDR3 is TGTGCCAGCAGTTTGAGGACAGAAAATTACAATGAGCAGTTCTTC. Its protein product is CASSLRTENYNEQFF.

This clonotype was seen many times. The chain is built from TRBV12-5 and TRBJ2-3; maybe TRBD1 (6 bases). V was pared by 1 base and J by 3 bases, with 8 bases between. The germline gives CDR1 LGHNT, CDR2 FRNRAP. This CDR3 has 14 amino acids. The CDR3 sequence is CASGLERGTDTQYF. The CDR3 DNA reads TGTGCTAGTGGTTTGGAGAGGGGGACAGATACGCAGTATTTT.

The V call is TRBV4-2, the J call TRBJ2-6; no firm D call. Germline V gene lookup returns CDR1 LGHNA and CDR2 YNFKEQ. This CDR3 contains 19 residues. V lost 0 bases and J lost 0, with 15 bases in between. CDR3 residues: CASSQEGTAVISGANVLTF. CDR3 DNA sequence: TGTGCCAGCAGCCAAGAAGGAACAGCCGTTATCTCTGGGGCCAACGTCCTGACTTTC.

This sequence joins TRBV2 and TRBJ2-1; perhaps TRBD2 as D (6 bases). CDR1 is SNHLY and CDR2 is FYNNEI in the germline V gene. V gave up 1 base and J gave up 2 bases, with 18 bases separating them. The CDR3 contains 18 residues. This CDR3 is CASSEEGTHGSPYNEQFF. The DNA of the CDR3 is TGTGCCAGCAGTGAAGAGGGTACACACGGGAGTCCCTACAATGAGCAGTTCTTC. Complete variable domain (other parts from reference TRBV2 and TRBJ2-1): EPEVTQTPSHQVTQMGQEVILRCVPISNHLYFYWYRQILGQKVEFLVSFYNNEISEKSEIFDDQFSVERPDGSNFTLKIRSTKLEDSAMYFCASSEEGTHGSPYNEQFFGPGTRLTVL.

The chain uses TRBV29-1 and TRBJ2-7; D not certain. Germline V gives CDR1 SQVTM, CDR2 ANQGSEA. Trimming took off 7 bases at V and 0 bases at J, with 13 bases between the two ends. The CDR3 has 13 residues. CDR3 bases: TGCAGCGCCTCCGACGGTGTCTCCTACGAGCAGTACTTC. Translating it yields CSASDGVSYEQYF.

For the CDR3, the DNA is TGCGCCAGCAGGCCCGGACCGTCGAGAAACACCGGGGAGCTGTTTTTT. Protein product: CASRPGPSRNTGELFF. The genes are TRBV4-1 and TRBJ2-2, with D unclear. CDR3 length: 16 residues. V gave up 6 bases and J gave up 2 bases, with 16 bases separating them. In germline, CDR1 is MGHRA, CDR2 YSYEKL.

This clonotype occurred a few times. The CDR3 is CASSITGAHEAFF. The DNA for the CDR3 is TGCGCCAGCAGCATTACAGGGGCCCACGAAGCTTTCTTT. The chain employs TRBV5-1 and TRBJ1-1; 7 nucleotides align to TRBD1. The CDR3 sequence is 13 residues long. V was clipped by 4 bases and J by 8 bases; unmatched bases: 8. The germline V gene has CDR1 SGHRS and CDR2 YFSETQ.

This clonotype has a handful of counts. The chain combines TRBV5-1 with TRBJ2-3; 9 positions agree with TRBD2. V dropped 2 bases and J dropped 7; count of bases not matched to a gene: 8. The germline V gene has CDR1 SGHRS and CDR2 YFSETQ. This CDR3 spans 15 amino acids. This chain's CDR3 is CASSFVSGGRNTQYF. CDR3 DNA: TGCGCCAGCAGCTTCGTCAGCGGGGGGCGGAATACGCAGTATTTT.

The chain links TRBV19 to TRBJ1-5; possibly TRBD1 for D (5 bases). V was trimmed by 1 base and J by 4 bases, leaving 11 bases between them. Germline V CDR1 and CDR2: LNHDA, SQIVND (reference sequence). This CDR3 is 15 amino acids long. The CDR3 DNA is TGTGCCAGTAGTATAGGGGGGACGGGTAATCAGCCCCAGCATTTT. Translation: CASSIGGTGNQPQHF.

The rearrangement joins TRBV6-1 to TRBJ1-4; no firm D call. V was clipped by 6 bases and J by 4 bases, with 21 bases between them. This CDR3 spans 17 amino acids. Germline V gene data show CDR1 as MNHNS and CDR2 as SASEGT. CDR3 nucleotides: TGTGCCAGCAGACCGAAGGGAGGGCTGCGGAGTAATGAAAAACTGTTTTTT. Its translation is CASRPKGGLRSNEKLFF.